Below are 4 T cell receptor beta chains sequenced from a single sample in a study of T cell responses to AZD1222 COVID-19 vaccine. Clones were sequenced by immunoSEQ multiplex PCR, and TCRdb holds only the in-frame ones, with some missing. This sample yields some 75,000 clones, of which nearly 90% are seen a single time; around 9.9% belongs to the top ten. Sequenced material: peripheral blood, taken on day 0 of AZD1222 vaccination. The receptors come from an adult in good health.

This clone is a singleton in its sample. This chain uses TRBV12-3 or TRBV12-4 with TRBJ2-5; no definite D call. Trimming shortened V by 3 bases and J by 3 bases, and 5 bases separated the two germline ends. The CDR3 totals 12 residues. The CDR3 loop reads CASSFYKETQYF. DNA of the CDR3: TGTGCCAGCAGTTTTTATAAAGAGACCCAGTACTTC.

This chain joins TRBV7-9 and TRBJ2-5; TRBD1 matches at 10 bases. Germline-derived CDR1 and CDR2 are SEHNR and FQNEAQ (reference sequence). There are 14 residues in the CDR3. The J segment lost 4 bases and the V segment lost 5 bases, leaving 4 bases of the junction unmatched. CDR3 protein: CASSPGQGGETQYF. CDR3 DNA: TGTGCCAGCAGCCCCGGACAGGGGGGAGAGACCCAGTACTTC.

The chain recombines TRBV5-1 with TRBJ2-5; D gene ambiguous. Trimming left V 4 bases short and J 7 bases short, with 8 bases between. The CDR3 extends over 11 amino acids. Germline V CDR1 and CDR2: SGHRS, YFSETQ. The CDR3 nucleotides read TGCGCCAGCAGCGTTTTTGCGACCCAGTACTTC. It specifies CASSVFATQYF.

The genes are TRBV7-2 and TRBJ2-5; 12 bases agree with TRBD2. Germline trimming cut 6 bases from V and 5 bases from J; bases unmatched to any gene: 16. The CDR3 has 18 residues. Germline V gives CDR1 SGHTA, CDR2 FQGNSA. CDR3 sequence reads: CASSKVPSGGGLGETQYF. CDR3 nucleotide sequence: TGTGCCAGCAGTAAAGTGCCTAGCGGGGGGGGCCTGGGCGAGACCCAGTACTTC.